These T cell receptor beta chains were read from a single sample in a study of OX40 agonist ivuxolimab in advanced cancers. Assay used: immunoSEQ multiplex PCR; TCRdb lists only in-frame clones, some missing. The sample has approximately 76,000 clones; approximately 85% are singletons. This sample comprised CD4+ or CD8+ T cells sorted from blood, obtained in a trial of the OX40 agonist ivuxolimab. These TCRs come from an adult with an advanced solid tumor such as melanoma, head and neck, liver or kidney cancer. Both conserved end residues are part of each CDR3. The D gene is left open where the match is weak. Clone size is shown for a subset of rows, as once, few, many or a class of expanded clone.

.	TRBV7-3	.	TRBJ2-5	TGTGCCAGCAGCTTAGGAAGAGCCCCCCTGGGGCAAGAGACCCAGTACTTC	CASSLGRAPLGQETQYF
TRBD1	TRBV15	.	TRBJ1-2	TGTGCCACCAGCAGAGATTCCCGACAGGGGGATGGCTACACCTTC	CATSRDSRQGDGYTF
TRBD2	TRBV4-1	.	TRBJ2-3	TGCGCCAGCAGCCAACGCGCTAGCGGGGCCCCCGATACGCAGTATTTT	CASSQRASGAPDTQYF
TRBD1	TRBV19	.	TRBJ1-6	TGTGCCAGTAGTGTACAGGGGGCTTATAATTCACCCCTCCACTTT	CASSVQGAYNSPLHF
.	TRBV11-3	.	TRBJ2-7	TGTGCCAGCAGCTCCTCAATAGGGCCTGTCTACGAGCAGTACTTC	CASSSSIGPVYEQYF
.	TRBV18	.	TRBJ2-7	TGTGCCAGCTCACCACGCCAGGGCACCTACGAGCAGTACTTC	CASSPRQGTYEQYF
.	TRBV5-1	.	TRBJ2-7	TGCGCCAGCAGGCCCCAGACTAGCTCCTACGAGCAGTACTTC	CASRPQTSSYEQYF
.	TRBV7-2	.	TRBJ1-3	TGTGCCAGCAGCCCATCGGCGGTCTCTGGAAACACCATATATTTT	CASSPSAVSGNTIYF
.	TRBV21-1	few	TRBJ1-2	TGTGCCAGCAGCTACAGGGGGCTCGGCTACACCTTC	CASSYRGLGYTF
.	TRBV5-4	.	TRBJ2-2	TGTGCCAGCAGCTTGGCCAGGGGAGGGGGGAACACCGGGGAGCTGTTTTTT	CASSLARGGGNTGELFF
.	TRBV5-6	.	TRBJ1-2	TGTGCCAGCAGCCGGACCGGACAACTCTATGGCTACACCTTC	CASSRTGQLYGYTF
TRBD1	TRBV7-9	.	TRBJ1-1	TGTGCCAGCAGCACCCAGGGGGCTACCACTGAAGCTTTCTTT	CASSTQGATTEAFF
.	TRBV5-1	.	TRBJ2-2	TGCGCCAGCAGCTTGGGTGGGGGCGGCCACCTGAACACCGGGGAGCTGTTTTTT	CASSLGGGGHLNTGELFF
.	TRBV6-1	.	TRBJ1-5	TGTGCCAGCAGGAACAGGGCACGCAATCAGCCCCAGCATTTT	CASRNRARNQPQHF
TRBD2	TRBV7-2	.	TRBJ2-3	TGTGCCAGCAGCTTCCTGACTAGCGGGGGTCGGTCAGATACGCAGTATTTT	CASSFLTSGGRSDTQYF
TRBD2	TRBV5-1	.	TRBJ2-5	TGCGCCAGCATGACTAGCGGGGGAGGAGAGACCCAGTACTTC	CASMTSGGGETQYF
.	TRBV7-9	.	TRBJ2-3	TGTGCCAGCAGCTTAGCTAGCACTGGCACAGATACGCAGTATTTT	CASSLASTGTDTQYF
.	TRBV6-5	.	TRBJ2-7	TGTGCCAGCAGTTACCGGGACGAGCAGTACTTC	CASSYRDEQYF
.	TRBV11-2	.	TRBJ1-6	TGTGCCAGCAGCTTACGGGTCGATTCACCCCTCCACTTT	CASSLRVDSPLHF
.	TRBV7-6	.	TRBJ2-3	TGTGCCAGCAGCTTAGGGGCTAGCACAGATACGCAGTATTTT	CASSLGASTDTQYF
.	TRBV5-5	once	TRBJ1-1	TGTGCCAGCAGCTTTGAGGGGAACACTGAAGCTTTCTTT	CASSFEGNTEAFF
.	TRBV6-5	few	TRBJ2-1	TGTGCCAGCAGTCTAACAGGGTTCTACAATGAGCAGTTCTTC	CASSLTGFYNEQFF
.	TRBV6-5	.	TRBJ1-3	TGTGCCAGCAGCTTAGGAAACACCATATATTTT	CASSLGNTIYF
.	TRBV5-5	.	TRBJ1-1	TGTGCCAGCAGCTTGGTGATGGCTGAAGCTTTCTTT	CASSLVMAEAFF
TRBD1	TRBV5-1	.	TRBJ2-7	TGCGCCAGCAGCCCAGGGACAGGGGGCAACGAGCAGTACTTC	CASSPGTGGNEQYF
TRBD1	TRBV12-5	.	TRBJ2-1	TGTGCTAGTGGTTTAGGGACAGTCAATGAGCAGTTCTTC	CASGLGTVNEQFF
.	TRBV21-1	.	TRBJ2-5	TGTGCCAGACCGGGACTACAAGAGACCCAGTACTTC	CARPGLQETQYF
.	TRBV9	.	TRBJ2-1	TGTGCCAGCAGCGCCTCGGGGCGCTACAATGAGCAGTTCTTC	CASSASGRYNEQFF
.	TRBV10-3	.	TRBJ2-3	TGTGCCCTCCGCCCATGGATGGGGGGGGCGACAGATACGCAGTATTTT	CALRPWMGGATDTQYF
.	TRBV2	.	TRBJ1-5	TGTGCCAGCACCGGTAGCTCGGGGGGGAGCAATCAGCCCCAGCATTTT	CASTGSSGGSNQPQHF
.	TRBV5-4	.	TRBJ1-1	TGTGCCAGCAGCTTCGATAGGGGCACTGAAGCTTTCTTT	CASSFDRGTEAFF
.	TRBV5-5	.	TRBJ1-5	TGTGCCAGCAGCTTAAATGGGGCCACCTTGGGCAATCAGCCCCAGCATTTT	CASSLNGATLGNQPQHF
TRBD1	TRBV28	.	TRBJ1-1	TGTGCCAGCAGTTCACAGGGGGTCGCTGAAGCTTTCTTT	CASSSQGVAEAFF
TRBD1	TRBV5-4	.	TRBJ2-7	TGTGCCAGCAGCTTAGCAGACAGGGGAGTTCAGCAGTACTTC	CASSLADRGVQQYF
.	TRBV18	.	TRBJ2-1	TGTGCCAGCTCACCACGGAGCTCCTACAATGAGCAGTTCTTC	CASSPRSSYNEQFF
.	TRBV6-6	few	TRBJ1-2	TGTGCCAGCAGCTCCTCTCTCTTCAGTGGGGAAGGCTACACCTTC	CASSSSLFSGEGYTF
TRBD1	TRBV18	.	TRBJ1-1	TGTGCCAGCTCACCCGACAGGGCCGGGGGCACTGAAGCTTTCTTT	CASSPDRAGGTEAFF
.	TRBV30	.	TRBJ1-1	TGTGCCTGGAGGGGGTACGGGACGGCGAACACTGAAGCTTTCTTT	CAWRGYGTANTEAFF
TRBD1	TRBV5-4	.	TRBJ2-3	TGTGCCAGCAGCCAGCCGAACATTAGGGGACAGGGGGCGAGAGATACGCAGTATTTT	CASSQPNIRGQGARDTQYF
.	TRBV7-9	.	TRBJ1-5	TGTGCCAGCACCCGGGAGGGACAGCCCCAGCATTTT	CASTREGQPQHF
.	TRBV5-5	.	TRBJ2-5	TGTGCCAGCAGCTTGGAAGGGACCCAGAGGGAGACCCAGTACTTC	CASSLEGTQRETQYF
TRBD1	TRBV5-4	.	TRBJ1-4	TGTGCCAGCAGCGAGAACAAGGACAGGGGCAATGAAAAACTGTTTTTT	CASSENKDRGNEKLFF
.	TRBV18	once	TRBJ2-1	TGTGCCAGCTCACCACCGGCGGTCAATGAGCAGTTCTTC	CASSPPAVNEQFF
.	TRBV12-5	.	TRBJ1-5	TGTGCTAGTGGTTTACAGAACAATCAGCCCCAGCATTTT	CASGLQNNQPQHF
TRBD1	TRBV6-5	.	TRBJ1-1	TGTGCCAGCAGTTACGGGGGACAGGGGGCGAGGACTGAAGCTTTCTTT	CASSYGGQGARTEAFF
.	TRBV7-7	.	TRBJ2-5	TGTGCTAGCAGCTTCTGGGGGCGAGAGACCCAGTACTTC	CASSFWGRETQYF
TRBD2	TRBV11-3	.	TRBJ2-2	TGTGCCAGCAGGGCCGGGGGGGCAGGAACCGGGGAGCTGTTTTTT	CASRAGGAGTGELFF
.	TRBV5-1	.	TRBJ1-1	TGCGCCAGCAGCTTGGAAGTGACTATGAACACTGAAGCTTTCTTT	CASSLEVTMNTEAFF
.	TRBV28	once	TRBJ1-4	TGTGCCAGTATGTCGGCTGGGCTGAATAATGAAAAACTGTTTTTT	CASMSAGLNNEKLFF
.	TRBV5-1	.	TRBJ2-1	TGCGCCAGCAGCTCGTACGGGAGCTCCTACAATGAGCAGTTCTTC	CASSSYGSSYNEQFF
.	TRBV7-9	.	TRBJ1-4	TGTGCCAGCAGCGTCGGGGGGGGTGGTGAAAAACTGTTTTTT	CASSVGGGGEKLFF
.	TRBV18	few	TRBJ1-1	TGTGCCAGCTCACCAGAGGGGAGAGAAGCTTTCTTT	CASSPEGREAFF
.	TRBV5-1	.	TRBJ2-7	TGCGCCAGCAGCCCCAGGGACCTCTACGAGCAGTACTTC	CASSPRDLYEQYF
TRBD1	TRBV7-9	.	TRBJ2-3	TGTGCCAGCCTCCGGGACAGGGCCGCAGATACGCAGTATTTT	CASLRDRAADTQYF
.	TRBV18	.	TRBJ1-2	TGTGCCAGCTCACCTGGACAGCCTGGCTACACCTTC	CASSPGQPGYTF
.	TRBV2	.	TRBJ2-3	TGTGCCAGCAGGGCCGGGCCCCTGTTGTATTTT	CASRAGPLLYF
TRBD1	TRBV2	.	TRBJ2-5	TGTGCCAGCAGTAGCACAGGGGTAGAGACCCAGTACTTC	CASSSTGVETQYF
TRBD1	TRBV5-6	.	TRBJ1-2	TGTGCCAGCAGCTTGGACAGGGGGCTCTATGGCTACACCTTC	CASSLDRGLYGYTF
.	TRBV14	.	TRBJ2-3	TGTGCCAGCAGCCAAGTGTCAGGGGGCACAGATACGCAGTATTTT	CASSQVSGGTDTQYF
TRBD2	TRBV4-1	.	TRBJ2-3	TGCGCCAGCAGCCAAACTAGCGTGGATACGCAGTATTTT	CASSQTSVDTQYF